This record covers a single T cell receptor beta chain. Its binding antigen is unknown. One base away there is no much larger clone; base qualities are not given. The data are from a study of blood T cell repertoires in COVID-19 (dated by TCRdb to about 2020). Background on the whole study: The collaborator samples originated in the United States, Italy and Spain and spanned the acute and convalescent phases of COVID-19. The repertoires were released in a freely available public database meant as a resource for research on the immune response to SARS-CoV-2. Deeply sampled blood TCRbeta repertoires from subjects exposed to, actively infected with, or recovered from COVID-19 were included in the dataset. Sample metadata almost always included a de-identified subject ID, COVID-19 status, age in years and sex. The material from the prospective study consisted of cDNA or gDNA derived from T cells, B-cell-depleted T cells, or PBMCs. Where available, HLA class I and class II types were obtained from metadata supplied by the sample provider rather than from assay-based typing. The samples were drawn from two sources: the first 160 participants of the ongoing ImmuneRACE study, and 1,000 to 1,500 subjects contributed by 6 global collaborators.

Study-wide conclusions, independent of this receptor: The amount of clinical and demographic metadata varied by source and participant and was provided uncurated.

Enrolling through a virtual design, the prospective study's participants ranged in age from about 18 to 89 years and lived across 24 United States geographic areas. To assign participants to cohorts, the prospective study relied on clinical history that participants themselves reported in a screening survey and a study questionnaire. Recovered participants in ImmuneRACE Cohort 3 were defined by two consecutive negative NP/OP PCR tests, clearance by a healthcare professional, or resolution of symptoms. Each participant in the prospective study had whole blood, serum and a nasopharyngeal or oropharyngeal swab collected by mobile phlebotomists. Prospective study participants could optionally give additional blood draws and questionnaires over an approximately 2-month period. Blood samples from the prospective study were shipped frozen or at room temperature prior to DNA extraction. TCRbeta CDR3 regions were amplified from genomic DNA using the immunoSEQ Assay, a bias-controlled multiplex PCR. The study's processing was this. Within the assay, amplification of reference gene primers was used to estimate how many nucleated cells each sample contained. To quantify the absolute abundance of each unique TCRbeta CDR3 rearrangement, sequence reads were collapsed and filtered. For each sample, productive Simpson clonality was calculated as the square root of Simpson's diversity index across productive rearrangements. TCRdb took this table from immuneACCESS and kept in-frame rearrangements with V and J called. Such tables lack part of the clones; where checked against another copy, unresolved V genes explain under half of the gap, and the rest is unexplained. That table supplies the V and J calls and clone size; D and trimming were determined from the DNA. For this sample the table gives under 250,000 clones, of which about nine tenths were detected only once. Jointly, the top ten make up over 1.5% of the sample.

This receptor was obtained from a man aged 35 to 55 who had recovered from COVID-19. Sequencing was performed on PBMCs or T cells enriched from blood (not recorded which).

The CDR3 protein is CASSFETSGGFTDTQYF. The sequenced DNA: TGTGCCAGCAGCTTCGAGACTAGCGGGGGCTTCACAGATACGCAGTATTTT. The chain joins TRBV7-2 to TRBJ2-3, with 12 bases in between that match TRBD2. The CDR3 contains 17 residues, cysteine and phenylalanine counted. Left in the record is the CDR3 DNA by itself, 51 bases read in frame from the first base. From the germline V gene, CDR1 is SGHTA and CDR2 is FQGNSA. V ends up 3 bases short and J 2 bases short, with an unmatched junction base count of 6.